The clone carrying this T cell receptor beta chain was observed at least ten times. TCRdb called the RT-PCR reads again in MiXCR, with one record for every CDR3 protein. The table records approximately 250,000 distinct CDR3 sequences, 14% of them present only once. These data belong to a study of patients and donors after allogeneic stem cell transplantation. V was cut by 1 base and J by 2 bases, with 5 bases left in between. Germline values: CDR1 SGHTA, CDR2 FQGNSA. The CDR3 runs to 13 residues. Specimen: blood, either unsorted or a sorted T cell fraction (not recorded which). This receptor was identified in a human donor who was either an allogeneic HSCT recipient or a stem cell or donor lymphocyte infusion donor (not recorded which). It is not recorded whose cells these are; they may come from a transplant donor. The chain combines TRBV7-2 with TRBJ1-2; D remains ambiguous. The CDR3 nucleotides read TGTGCCAGCAGCTTAGATCTGAACTATGGCTACACCTTC. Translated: CASSLDLNYGYTF.